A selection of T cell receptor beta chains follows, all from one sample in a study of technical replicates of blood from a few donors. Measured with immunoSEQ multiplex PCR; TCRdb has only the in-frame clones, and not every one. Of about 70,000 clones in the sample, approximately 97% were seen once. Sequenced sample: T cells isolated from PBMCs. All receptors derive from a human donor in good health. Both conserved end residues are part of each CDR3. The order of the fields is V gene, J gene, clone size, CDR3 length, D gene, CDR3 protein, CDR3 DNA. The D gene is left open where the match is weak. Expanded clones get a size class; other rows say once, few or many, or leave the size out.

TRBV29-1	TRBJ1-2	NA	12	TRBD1	CSVEQGAEGYTF	TGCAGCGTTGAACAGGGGGCGGAAGGCTACACCTTC
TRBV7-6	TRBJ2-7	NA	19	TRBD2	CASSLSGTSGILALYEQYF	TGTGCCAGCAGCTTAAGCGGGACTAGCGGGATATTGGCGCTCTACGAGCAGTACTTC
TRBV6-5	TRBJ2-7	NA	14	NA	CASSYFGLNYEQYF	TGTGCCAGCAGTTACTTCGGACTCAACTACGAGCAGTACTTC
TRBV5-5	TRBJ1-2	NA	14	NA	CASSLSRAHYGYTF	TGTGCCAGCAGCTTAAGCAGGGCCCACTATGGCTACACCTTC
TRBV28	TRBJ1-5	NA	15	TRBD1	CASSFLTGLDQPQHF	TGTGCCAGCAGTTTTTTGACAGGGCTGGATCAGCCCCAGCATTTT
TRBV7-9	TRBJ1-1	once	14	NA	CASSAERWDTEAFF	TGTGCCAGCAGCGCGGAGAGGTGGGACACTGAAGCTTTCTTT
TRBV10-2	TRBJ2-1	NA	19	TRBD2	CASPGTSGRIRASYNEQFF	TGCGCCAGCCCCGGGACTAGCGGGAGGATCCGCGCTTCCTACAATGAGCAGTTCTTC
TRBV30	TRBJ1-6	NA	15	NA	CAWSVQAGGGSPLHF	TGTGCCTGGAGTGTACAGGCCGGGGGGGGTTCACCCCTCCACTTT
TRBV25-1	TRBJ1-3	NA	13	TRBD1	CATGDSPGNTIYF	TGTGCCACCGGGGACAGCCCTGGAAACACCATATATTTT
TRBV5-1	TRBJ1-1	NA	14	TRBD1	CASSLGQGNAEAFF	TGCGCCAGCAGTCTGGGACAGGGAAACGCTGAAGCTTTCTTT
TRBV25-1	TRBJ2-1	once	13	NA	CASSDRRYNEQFF	TGTGCCAGCAGTGACCGGAGGTACAATGAGCAGTTCTTC
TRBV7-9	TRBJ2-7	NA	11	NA	CASSLYYEQYF	TGTGCCAGCAGCCTCTACTACGAGCAGTACTTC
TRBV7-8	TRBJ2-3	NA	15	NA	CASSLAELVTDTQYF	TGTGCCAGCAGCTTAGCGGAACTAGTCACAGATACGCAGTATTTT
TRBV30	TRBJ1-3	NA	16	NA	CAWSVRGALSGNTIYF	TGTGCCTGGAGTGTACGTGGGGCACTCAGTGGAAACACCATATATTTT
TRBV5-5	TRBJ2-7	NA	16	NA	CASSPWTGRESYEQYF	TGTGCCAGCAGCCCTTGGACAGGGCGGGAGAGCTACGAGCAGTACTTC
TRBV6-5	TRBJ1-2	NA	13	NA	CASSRQAPYGYTF	TGTGCCAGCAGTCGACAGGCCCCCTATGGCTACACCTTC
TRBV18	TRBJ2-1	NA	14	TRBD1	CASSSRQGDNEQFF	TGTGCCAGCTCATCCCGACAGGGGGACAATGAGCAGTTCTTC
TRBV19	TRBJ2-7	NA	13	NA	CASSIEQSYEQYF	TGTGCCAGTAGTATAGAACAGTCCTACGAGCAGTACTTC
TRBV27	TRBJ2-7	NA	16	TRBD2	CASSLWGGGSSYEQYF	TGTGCCAGCAGTTTATGGGGCGGGGGTTCCTCCTACGAGCAGTACTTC
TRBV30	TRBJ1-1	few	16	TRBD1	CAWSTSGTGKNTEAFF	TGTGCCTGGAGTACCTCCGGGACAGGGAAGAACACTGAAGCTTTCTTT
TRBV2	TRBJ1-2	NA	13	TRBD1	CASSERQGGGYTF	TGTGCCAGCAGCGAACGACAGGGAGGTGGCTACACCTTC
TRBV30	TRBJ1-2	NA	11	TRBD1	CAGTGGYGYTF	TGTGCCGGCACAGGGGGGTATGGCTACACCTTC
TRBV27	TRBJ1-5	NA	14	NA	CASSFCSVNQPQHF	TGTGCCAGCAGTTTCTGTTCGGTGAATCAGCCCCAGCATTTT
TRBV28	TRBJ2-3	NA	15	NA	CASSLVPGMTDTQYF	TGTGCCAGCAGTTTAGTGCCAGGGATGACAGATACGCAGTATTTT
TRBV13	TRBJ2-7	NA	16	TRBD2	CASSPATSGVTYEQYF	TGTGCCAGCAGCCCCGCGACTAGCGGAGTGACCTACGAGCAGTACTTC
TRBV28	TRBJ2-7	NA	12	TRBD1	CASSRTGPEQYF	TGTGCCAGCAGTAGGACAGGGCCCGAGCAGTACTTC
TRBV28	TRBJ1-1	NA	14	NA	CASSFRGLGTEAFF	TGTGCCAGCAGTTTCAGGGGCCTGGGCACTGAAGCTTTCTTT
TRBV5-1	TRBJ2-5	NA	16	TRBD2	CASSLESGGAQETQYF	TGCGCCAGCAGCTTGGAGAGCGGGGGGGCCCAGGAGACCCAGTACTTC
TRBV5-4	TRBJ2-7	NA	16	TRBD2	CASSLGTSGGTYEQYF	TGTGCCAGCAGCCTCGGCACTAGCGGGGGAACCTACGAGCAGTACTTC
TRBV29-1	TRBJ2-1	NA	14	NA	CSVDGGTTYNEQFF	TGCAGCGTTGATGGCGGGACCACCTACAATGAGCAGTTCTTC
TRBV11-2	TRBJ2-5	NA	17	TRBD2	CASSLEEAGAGLETQYF	TGTGCCAGCAGCTTAGAAGAGGCGGGAGCGGGTTTAGAGACCCAGTACTTC
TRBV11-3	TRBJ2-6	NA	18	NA	CASSQEGVSSSGANVLTF	TGTGCCAGCAGCCAAGAGGGCGTTTCGAGCTCTGGGGCCAACGTCCTGACTTTC
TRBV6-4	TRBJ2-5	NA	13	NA	CASSRQIQETQYF	TGTGCCAGCAGTAGACAAATCCAAGAGACCCAGTACTTC
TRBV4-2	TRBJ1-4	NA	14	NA	CASSQGQLNEKLFF	TGTGCCAGCAGCCAAGGACAGCTTAATGAAAAACTGTTTTTT
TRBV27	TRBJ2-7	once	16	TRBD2	CASSQREFGSSYEQYF	TGTGCCAGCAGCCAGCGGGAGTTCGGAAGCTCCTACGAGCAGTACTTC
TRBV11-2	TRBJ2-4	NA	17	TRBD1	CASSLVSAGGAKNIQYF	TGTGCCAGCAGCTTAGTTTCGGCAGGGGGTGCCAAAAACATTCAGTACTTC
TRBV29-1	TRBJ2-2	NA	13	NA	CSVEAGITGELFF	TGCAGCGTTGAGGCCGGGATCACCGGGGAGCTGTTTTTT
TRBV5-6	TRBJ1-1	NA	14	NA	CASSLRGRNTEAFF	TGTGCCAGCAGCTTACGAGGCCGGAACACTGAAGCTTTCTTT
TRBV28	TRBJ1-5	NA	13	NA	CASSLPQGKPQHF	TGTGCCAGCAGTTTACCCCAGGGAAAGCCCCAGCATTTT
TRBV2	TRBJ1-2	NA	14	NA	CASSRPGQSYGYTF	TGTGCCAGCAGTAGACCGGGACAAAGCTATGGCTACACCTTC
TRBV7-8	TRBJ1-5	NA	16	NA	CASSLHRDNFKEPQHF	TGTGCCAGCAGCCTCCACCGGGACAACTTTAAAGAGCCCCAGCATTTT
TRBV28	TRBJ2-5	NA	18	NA	CASRNIWATQLNQETQYF	TGTGCCAGCAGAAATATCTGGGCGACCCAATTAAACCAAGAGACCCAGTACTTC
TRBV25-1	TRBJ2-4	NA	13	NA	CATQGLVGNIQYF	TGTGCCACCCAGGGGCTAGTTGGAAACATTCAGTACTTC
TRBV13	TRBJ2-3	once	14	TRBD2	CASSFGGATDTQYF	TGTGCCAGCAGCTTCGGGGGGGCGACAGATACGCAGTATTTT
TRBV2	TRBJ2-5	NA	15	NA	CASSDPGTLKETQYF	TGTGCCAGCAGTGATCCCGGGACTCTTAAAGAGACCCAGTACTTC
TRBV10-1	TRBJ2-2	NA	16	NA	CASSEFAGTNTGELFF	TGCGCCAGCAGTGAGTTCGCAGGGACGAACACCGGGGAGCTGTTTTTT
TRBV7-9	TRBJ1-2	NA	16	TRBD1	CASSLTGGEPNYGYTF	TGTGCCAGCAGCTTAACAGGGGGTGAACCTAACTATGGCTACACCTTC
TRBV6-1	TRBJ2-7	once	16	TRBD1	CASSELRGTAIYEQYF	TGTGCCAGCAGTGAACTGAGAGGGACAGCTATATACGAGCAGTACTTC
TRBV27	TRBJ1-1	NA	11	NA	CASSSGQRAFF	TGTGCCAGCAGTTCCGGACAGAGAGCTTTCTTT
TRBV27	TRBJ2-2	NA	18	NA	CASSLDLRGRVGTGELFF	TGTGCCAGCAGTTTAGATCTGCGGGGCAGGGTCGGGACCGGGGAGCTGTTTTTT
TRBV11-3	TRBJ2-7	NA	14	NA	CASSLTRVTYEQYF	TGTGCCAGCAGCCTTACCAGGGTAACCTACGAGCAGTACTTC
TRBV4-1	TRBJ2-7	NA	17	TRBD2	CASSPRPGLGPTYEQYF	TGCGCCAGCAGCCCGAGACCGGGACTAGGCCCAACCTACGAGCAGTACTTC